What follows describes a single T cell receptor (beta chain). The antigen remains undetermined. Germline lookup yields CDR1 LGHNA and CDR2 YSLEER. V was trimmed by 4 bases and J by 0 bases, leaving 6 bases between them. The CDR3 is made up of 13 amino acids. This sample was included in a study of cytomegalovirus exposure and HLA in healthy donors. Points from the study as a whole: A list of 150 or so TCR beta chains associated with cytomegalovirus was given.

TCRdb's copy holds only in-frame clones and misses some; the assay was immunoSEQ multiplex PCR. In the table there are 150,000 to 200,000 clones, roughly 86% of which are singletons. Material for sequencing was PBMCs. The sequence came from a man between 18 and 35 years old in good health and CMV-seropositive. The chain joins TRBV4-3 to TRBJ1-1; TRBD1 might be the D (5 bases). CDR3: CASSPTVNTEAFF. The DNA for the CDR3 is TGCGCCAGCAGCCCGACAGTGAACACTGAAGCTTTCTTT.